This T cell receptor beta chain was recorded in a study of blood T cell repertoires in COVID-19. The wider study: COVID-19 samples from acute and convalescent phases originated in the United States, Italy and Spain. Sample material is recorded as cDNA or gDNA derived from T cells, B-cell-depleted T cells, or PBMCs.

The CDR3 consists of 15 residues. Germline V gene lookup returns CDR1 SGHVS and CDR2 FNYEAQ. J lost 6 bases, V lost 1 base, and 8 bases had no gene match. The study recruited people aged 18 to 89 years across approximately 25 US areas. Authors' methods: It was from reference gene primer amplification that nucleated cell counts were estimated. TCRdb's copy holds only in-frame clones and misses some; the assay was immunoSEQ multiplex PCR. For V, J and clone size, that table is used; D and trimming come from the DNA. The table has some 360,000 clones, about 88% seen once. This sequence originates from a woman aged 25 to 39 who had been exposed to COVID-19. V and J are TRBV7-6 and TRBJ1-1; 7 positions agree with TRBD1. The specimen was PBMCs or T cells enriched from blood (not recorded which). CDR3 residues: CASSLEDRFGAEAFF. CDR3 bases: TGTGCCAGCAGCTTAGAGGACAGGTTTGGGGCTGAAGCTTTCTTT.